The 8 T cell receptor beta chains below all came from one sample that was sequenced in a study of human T cells and chemical hapten exposure. One entry per CDR3 protein, called by TCRdb with MiXCR from the RACE reads. The top ten hold about 3.1% of the sample, which has more than 70,000 distinct CDR3 sequences, about 8.6% seen once. As for time point: healthy volunteer bleed at 2 weeks. Unfractionated whole blood yielded total RNA. The sequencing sample was made of whole blood. These receptor sequences come from a female donor in good health. Some clones in this sample may be carry-over from other donors' samples.

The chain recombines TRBV20-1 with TRBJ1-3; 7 bases are a match to TRBD1. V shed 2 bases and J 4 bases; nucleotides not matched to a gene: 2. The CDR3 consists of 13 residues. Per the germline V gene, CDR1 is DFQATT and CDR2 is SNEGSKA (reference sequence). CDR3 residues: CSARTQGGNTIYF. The CDR3 bases are TGCAGTGCTAGAACACAGGGGGGAAACACCATATATTTT.

About this clonotype: At one end, the junction sequence differs from germline, possibly due to a read error. This chain joins TRBV12-3 or TRBV12-4 and TRBJ1-5, with TRBD1 as a possible D gene (5 bases). The CDR3 spans 15 residues. The DNA of the CDR3 is TGTACCAGCAGTTTAAGGGGCCAGGGCAATCAGCCCCAGCATTTT. Protein: CTSSLRGQGNQPQHF.

The CDR3 is CASSSGQVIAKNIQYF. The DNA of the CDR3 is TGTGCCAGCAGCAGCGGACAGGTGATAGCCAAAAACATTCAGTACTTC. V is TRBV3-1 and J is TRBJ2-4; 7 bases are a match to TRBD1. From germline, CDR1 is LGHDT and CDR2 YNNKEL (reference sequence). This CDR3 has 16 residues. The ends lost 5 bases at V and 0 bases at J; junction bases unmatched: 7. The variable domain in full, with the rest retrieved from reference TRBV3-1 and TRBJ2-4, is DTAVSQTPKYLVTQMGNDKSIKCEQNLGHDTMYWYKQDSKKFLKIMFSYNNKELIINETVPNRFSPKSPDKAHLNLHINSLELGDSAVYFCASSSGQVIAKNIQYFGAGTRLSVL.

This clonotype was seen ten or more times. This rearrangement joins TRBV6-6 to TRBJ1-1; D remains ambiguous. V was trimmed by 2 bases and J by 0 bases, leaving 7 bases between them. Germline CDR1 MNHNY, CDR2 SVGAGI (reference sequence). The CDR3 extends over 14 amino acids. As DNA, the CDR3 is TGTGCCAGCAGTTACAGTGTGGTGAACACTGAAGCTTTCTTT. Its translation: CASSYSVVNTEAFF.

This clonotype was recorded at least ten times. This chain connects TRBV4-3 to TRBJ2-7; possibly TRBD1 for D (5 bases). CDR1 and CDR2 (germline): LGHNA, YSLEER. V gave up 3 bases and J gave up 3 bases, with 18 bases separating them. This CDR3 comprises 16 residues. The CDR3 nucleotides are TGCGCCAGCAGCCACGGCACCCAGGGCTTTGGCTACGAGCAGTACTTC. Translating it yields CASSHGTQGFGYEQYF.

This clonotype showed up many times. The chain employs TRBV2 and TRBJ2-3; 10 bases match TRBD2. Germline V gene lookup returns CDR1 SNHLY and CDR2 FYNNEI. The CDR3 is 16 residues long. The ends lost 7 bases at V and 4 bases at J; junction bases unmatched: 11. CDR3 sequence: CASTSGSSGSADTQYF. CDR3 in DNA: TGTGCCAGCACGAGCGGGTCTAGCGGGAGCGCAGATACGCAGTATTTT.

There are a few counts of this clonotype. The rearrangement links TRBV5-1 to TRBJ2-7, with TRBD2 identical over 10 bases. CDR1 SGHRS and CDR2 YFSETQ come from the germline V gene. V was clipped by 0 bases and J by 1 base; unmatched bases: 1. This CDR3 contains 15 residues. DNA for the CDR3: TGCGCCAGCAGCTTGGGACTAGCGGGTTCCTACGAGCAGTACTTC. It codes for CASSLGLAGSYEQYF.

This clonotype has more than one count but fewer than ten. The chain recombines TRBV20-1 with TRBJ2-7, with D possibly matching TRBD1 (6 bases). The V gene lost 3 bases and the J gene lost 0 bases, with 18 bases spanning the gap. The CDR3 totals 16 residues. CDR1 is DFQATT, CDR2 SNEGSKA, per germline (reference sequence). The CDR3: CSARDRERLSSYEQYF. As DNA, the CDR3 is TGCAGTGCTAGGGACAGAGAGAGGCTGAGCTCCTACGAGCAGTACTTC.